The 9 T cell receptor beta chains reported below all come from one sample, sequenced in a study of OX40 agonist ivuxolimab in advanced cancers. Clones were sequenced by immunoSEQ multiplex PCR, and TCRdb holds only the in-frame ones, with some missing. The sample records tens of thousands of clones, approximately 85% being singletons. Sample: CD4+ or CD8+ T cells sorted from blood, taken in a trial of the OX40 agonist ivuxolimab. These TCRs come from an adult with an advanced solid tumor such as melanoma, head and neck, liver or kidney cancer.

V and J are TRBV29-1 and TRBJ1-2; no firm D call. Per germline, CDR1 SQVTM and CDR2 ANQGSEA. With 5 bases removed from V and 3 bases from J, the gap between germline ends came to 7 bases. CDR3 length equals 11 residues. The CDR3 here is CSVSSHYGYTF. In nucleotides, the CDR3 is TGCAGCGTTAGTTCACACTATGGCTACACCTTC.

The gene calls are TRBV12-5 and TRBJ2-3, with 7 positions matching TRBD2. CDR1 is LGHNT and CDR2 is FRNRAP in the germline V gene. This CDR3 region has 16 residues. Trimming removed 1 base from V and 7 bases from J; junction bases left unmatched: 11. The DNA of the CDR3 is TGTGCTAGTGGTTTGGCTGGACTAGGAGGCTCGAATACGCAGTATTTT. Translation: CASGLAGLGGSNTQYF.

The V call is TRBV19, the J call TRBJ2-6; TRBD1 aligns across 8 bases. J gave up 3 bases and V 9 bases, and 10 bases lay outside the gene matches. Germline V gene lookup returns CDR1 LNHDA and CDR2 SQIVND (reference sequence). CDR3 size: 16 residues. The CDR3 DNA is TGTGCCAGCCACGGACAGGGCCTTAATGGGGCCAACGTCCTGACTTTC. Its translation: CASHGQGLNGANVLTF.

This chain uses TRBV6-1 with TRBJ2-2; D is uncertain. CDR3 length: 12 residues. V was cut by 4 bases and J by 6 bases, with 6 bases left in between. CDR1 is MNHNS, CDR2 SASEGT, per germline. This chain's CDR3 is CASSGRSGELFF. Here the CDR3 DNA reads TGTGCCAGCAGTGGTAGATCCGGGGAGCTGTTTTTT.

This clone was seen just once. J is TRBJ2-7 and V is TRBV28; 12 bases match TRBD2. Losses at the gene ends were 7 bases for V and 3 bases for J; bases not matched to a gene: 7. Germline CDR1 and CDR2: MDHEN and SYDVKM. The length of the CDR3 is 15 residues. The CDR3 coding sequence is TGTGCCAGCAACCCGTCTAGCGGGGGGGTCTACGAGCAGTACTTC. The encoded protein is CASNPSSGGVYEQYF.

The chain is built from TRBV10-3 and TRBJ2-1; D is undetermined. Germline loops: CDR1 ENHRY, CDR2 SYGVKD. V was shortened by 0 bases and J by 0 bases, with 9 bases between the two germline ends. The CDR3 is 16 amino acids. This CDR3 is CAISESGPSSYNEQFF. The DNA for the CDR3 is TGTGCCATCAGTGAGTCAGGCCCGAGCTCCTACAATGAGCAGTTCTTC.

The genes are TRBV7-9 and TRBJ1-2, with TRBD1 identical over 9 bases. Germline trimming cut 1 base from V and 4 bases from J; bases unmatched to any gene: 4. CDR1 and CDR2 (germline): SEHNR, FQNEAQ (reference sequence). The CDR3 consists of 15 residues. CDR3 in amino acids: CASSLDGTGRYGYTF. For the CDR3, the DNA is TGTGCCAGCAGCTTAGACGGGACAGGGCGCTATGGCTACACCTTC.

The J gene is TRBJ2-1, the V gene TRBV29-1, with a weak D call TRBD1 (5 bases). Germline CDR1 reads SQVTM; CDR2 reads ANQGSEA. This CDR3 is 14 amino acids long. V lost 5 bases and J lost 2, with 13 bases in between. CDR3 coding DNA: TGCAGCGTTCTTATCAGGGTGGCCTACAATGAGCAGTTCTTC. Translation gives CSVLIRVAYNEQFF.

This clone turned up a few times. The rearrangement uses TRBV13 and TRBJ2-7, with a weak D call TRBD1 (6 bases). CDR3 length equals 11 residues. CDR1 and CDR2 from the germline V gene are PRHDT and FYEKMQ (reference sequence). Trimming stripped 5 bases from V and 7 bases from J, with 9 bases between. The CDR3 coding sequence is TGTGCCAGCAGCGAAGGGGGTGAGCAGTACTTC. It translates to CASSEGGEQYF.